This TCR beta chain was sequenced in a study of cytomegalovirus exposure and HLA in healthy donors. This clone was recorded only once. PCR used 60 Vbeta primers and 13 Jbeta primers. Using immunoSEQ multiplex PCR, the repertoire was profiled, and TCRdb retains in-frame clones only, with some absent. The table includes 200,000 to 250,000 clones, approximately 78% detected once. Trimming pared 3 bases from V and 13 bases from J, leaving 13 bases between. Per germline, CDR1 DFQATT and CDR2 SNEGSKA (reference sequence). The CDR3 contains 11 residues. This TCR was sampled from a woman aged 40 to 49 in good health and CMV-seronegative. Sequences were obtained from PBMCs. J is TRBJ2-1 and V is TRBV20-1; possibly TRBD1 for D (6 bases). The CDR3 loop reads CSASPPGHQFF. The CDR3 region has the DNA TGCAGTGCTAGCCCACCGGGACATCAGTTCTTC.